This TCR beta chain was identified during a study of OX40 agonist ivuxolimab in advanced cancers. Study at large: Participants averaged approximately 65 years of age (range roughly 23 to 90) and were 75% to 90% male.

The assay was immunoSEQ multiplex PCR, and TCRdb's table has in-frame clones only and misses some. The sample holds 90,000 to 100,000 clones, roughly 89% seen once. With respect to this clone: Its antigen is not known.

Germline CDR1 reads SGHAT; CDR2 reads FQDESV (reference sequence). The CDR3 totals 11 residues. Trimming cost V 5 bases and J 2 bases, with 3 bases left between them. The study, taken as a whole, reports: Clonal expansion by week 6 occurred in CD4+ and CD8+ blood T cells (at 0.1 to 3.0 mg/kg). Partial responders dosed at 0.1-3.0 mg/kg displayed clonal expansion ranking among the lowest.

Blood specimens came from baseline, cycle 4 day 1, and cycle 7 day 1. This sequence was found in an adult with an advanced solid tumor such as melanoma, head and neck, liver or kidney cancer. The sample was CD4+ or CD8+ T cells sorted from blood, taken in a trial of the OX40 agonist ivuxolimab. V usage is TRBV11-1 and J usage is TRBJ2-5; D remains ambiguous. CDR3 protein: CASSLQETQYF. The CDR3 coding sequence is TGTGCCAGCAGCCTTCAAGAGACCCAGTACTTC.